This T cell receptor beta chain was sequenced for a study of cytomegalovirus exposure and HLA in healthy donors. Study results and limitations: Earlier analysis looked at TCR beta V segments, and most were productive about 87% or about 30% of the time. The CMV antigen specificity of a few CMV-associated chains was confirmed through in vitro analysis. Researchers reported from a later analysis that most CMV-associated TCR beta chains appeared HLA-restricted. In a later analysis, specific HLA alleles were associated with over 15,000 TCR beta sequences at a 0.05 false discovery rate.

The PCR made use of 60 Vbeta and 13 Jbeta primers. The assay was immunoSEQ multiplex PCR, and TCRdb's table has in-frame clones only and misses some. The sample includes 90,000 to 140,000 clones, around 80% of them seen just once. This clone showed up just a few times. The antigen remains undetermined. The clonotype was recovered from a man aged 25 to 40 in good health and CMV-seropositive. Sequenced: PBMCs.

For the CDR3, the DNA is TGTGCCAGCAGCGTCGGACAGGGGGCTGTCGGCACCATATATTTT. Residues: CASSVGQGAVGTIYF. This chain uses TRBV5-5 with TRBJ1-3, with 11 positions matching TRBD1. The CDR3 consists of 15 residues. V was pared by 4 bases and J by 9 bases, with 9 bases of the junction left unmatched. CDR1 and CDR2 (germline): SGHKS, YYEKEE (reference sequence). The full variable domain, rest sourced from reference TRBV5-5 and TRBJ1-3, is DAGVTQSPTHLIKTRGQQVTLRCSPISGHKSVSWYQQVLGQGPQFIFQYYEKEERGRGNFPDRFSARQFPNYSSELNVNALLLGDSALYLCASSVGQGAVGTIYFGEGSWLTVV.